The present TCR beta chain was sequenced within a study of human thymus T cells. Findings of the study overall: Highly overlapping thymic repertoires in unrelated individuals were reported by related research.

This clone was recorded once. The target antigen is unknown. The CDR3 consists of 20 residues. The J segment lost 0 bases and the V segment lost 3 bases, leaving 16 bases of the junction unmatched. CDR1 is GTSNPN and CDR2 is SVGIG in the germline V gene (reference sequence). It was from resections taken during corrective heart surgery that the thymus tissue came. Finnish infants who were healthy and having corrective surgery for congenital heart defects made up the donors. Data came from immunoSEQ multiplex PCR; TCRdb stores just in-frame clones and leaves some out. The sample has approximately 71,000 clones, roughly 94% seen once.

The V and J genes are TRBV30 and TRBJ2-1, with TRBD2 identical over 11 bases. Sequenced material: thymus tissue. The receptor was derived from a girl under three years old with a congenital heart defect but otherwise immunologically healthy. The CDR3 loop reads CAWRYNSGTSGPSSYNEQFF. The CDR3 nucleotides read TGTGCCTGGAGGTACAACTCCGGGACTAGCGGACCCAGCTCCTACAATGAGCAGTTCTTC.